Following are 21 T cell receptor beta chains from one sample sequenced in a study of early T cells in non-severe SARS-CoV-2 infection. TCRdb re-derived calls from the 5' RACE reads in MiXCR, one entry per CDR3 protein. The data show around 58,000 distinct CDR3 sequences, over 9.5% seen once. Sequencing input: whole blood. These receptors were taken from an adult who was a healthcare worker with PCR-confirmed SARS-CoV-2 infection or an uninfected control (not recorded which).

CDR3 amino acids: CASSLADRENEKLFF. The DNA for the CDR3 is TGTGCCAGCAGCTTGGCCGACAGGGAAAATGAAAAACTGTTTTTT. The rearrangement uses TRBV5-4 and TRBJ1-4; 7 nucleotides agree with TRBD1. Germline V CDR1 and CDR2: SGHNT, YYREEE (reference sequence). V gave up 0 bases and J gave up 5 bases; unmatched junction bases: 4. The CDR3 runs to 15 residues.

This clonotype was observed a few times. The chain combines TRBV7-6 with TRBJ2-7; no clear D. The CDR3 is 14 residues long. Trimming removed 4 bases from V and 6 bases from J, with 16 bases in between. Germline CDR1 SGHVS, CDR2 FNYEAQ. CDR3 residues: CASSSRGVRGEQYF. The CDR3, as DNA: TGTGCCAGCAGCTCCCGTGGGGTTCGTGGCGAGCAGTACTTC. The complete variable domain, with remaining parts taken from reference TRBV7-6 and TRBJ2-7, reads GAGVSQSPRYKVTKRGQDVALRCDPISGHVSLYWYRQALGQGPEFLTYFNYEAQQDKSGLPNDRFSAERPEGSISTLTIQRTEQRDSAMYRCASSSRGVRGEQYFGPGTRLTVT.

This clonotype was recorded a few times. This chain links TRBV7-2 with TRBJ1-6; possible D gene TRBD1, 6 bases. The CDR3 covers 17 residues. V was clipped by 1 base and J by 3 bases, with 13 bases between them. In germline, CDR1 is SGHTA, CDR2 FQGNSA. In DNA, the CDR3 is TGTGCCAGCAGCTTAGAGTTTAGCAGGGGCTATAATTCACCCCTCCACTTT. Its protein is CASSLEFSRGYNSPLHF.

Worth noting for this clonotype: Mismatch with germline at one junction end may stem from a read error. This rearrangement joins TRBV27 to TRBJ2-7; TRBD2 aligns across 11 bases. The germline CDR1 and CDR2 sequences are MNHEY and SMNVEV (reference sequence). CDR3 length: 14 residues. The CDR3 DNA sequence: TGTGCCAGCAGTTCCACCCGACTAGCGGGGATAGTCGCCTTC. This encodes CASSSTRLAGIVAF.

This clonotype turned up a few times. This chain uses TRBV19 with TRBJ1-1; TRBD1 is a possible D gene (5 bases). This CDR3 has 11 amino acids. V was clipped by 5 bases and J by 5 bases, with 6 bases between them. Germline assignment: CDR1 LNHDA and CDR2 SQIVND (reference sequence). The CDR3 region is CASSQGTEAFF. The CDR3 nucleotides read TGTGCCAGTAGTCAGGGTACTGAAGCTTTCTTT.

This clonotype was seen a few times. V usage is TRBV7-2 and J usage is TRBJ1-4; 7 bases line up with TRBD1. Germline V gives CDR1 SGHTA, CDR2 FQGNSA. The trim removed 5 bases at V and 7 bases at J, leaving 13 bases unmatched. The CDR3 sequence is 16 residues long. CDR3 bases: TGTGCCAGCAGCAAGCAACGACAGGGTTGGGGTGAAAAACTGTTTTTT. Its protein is CASSKQRQGWGEKLFF.

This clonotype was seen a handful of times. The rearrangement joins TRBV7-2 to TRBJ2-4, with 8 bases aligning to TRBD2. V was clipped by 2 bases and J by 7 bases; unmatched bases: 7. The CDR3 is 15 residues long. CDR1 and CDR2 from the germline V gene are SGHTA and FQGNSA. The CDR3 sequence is CASSLRRGAGNIQYF. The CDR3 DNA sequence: TGTGCCAGCAGCTTACGGCGGGGGGCTGGTAACATTCAGTACTTC.

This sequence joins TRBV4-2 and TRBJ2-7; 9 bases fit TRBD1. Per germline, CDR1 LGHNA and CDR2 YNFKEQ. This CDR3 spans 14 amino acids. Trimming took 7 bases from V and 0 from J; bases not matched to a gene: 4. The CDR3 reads CASTRTGASYEQYF. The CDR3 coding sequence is TGTGCCAGCACAAGGACAGGGGCCTCCTACGAGCAGTACTTC.

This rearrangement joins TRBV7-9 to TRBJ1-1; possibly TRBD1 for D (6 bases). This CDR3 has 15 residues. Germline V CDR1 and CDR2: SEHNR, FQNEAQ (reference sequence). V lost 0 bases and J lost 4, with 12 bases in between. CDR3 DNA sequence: TGTGCCAGCAGCTTAGCGCACAGGGTGGGCACTGAAGCTTTCTTT. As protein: CASSLAHRVGTEAFF.

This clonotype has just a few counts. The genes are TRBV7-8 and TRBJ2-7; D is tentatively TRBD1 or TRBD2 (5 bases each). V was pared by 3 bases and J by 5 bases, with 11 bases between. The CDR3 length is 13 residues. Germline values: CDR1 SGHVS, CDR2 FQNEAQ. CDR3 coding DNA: TGTGCCAGCAGCTTTTACGGGGCCCACGAGCAGTACTTC. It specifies CASSFYGAHEQYF.

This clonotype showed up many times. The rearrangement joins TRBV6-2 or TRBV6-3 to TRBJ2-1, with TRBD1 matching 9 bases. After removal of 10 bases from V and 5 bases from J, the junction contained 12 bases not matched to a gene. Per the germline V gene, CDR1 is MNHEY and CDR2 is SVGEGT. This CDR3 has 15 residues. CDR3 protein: CAISRSGTGNNEQFF. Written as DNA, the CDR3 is TGTGCCATCTCGAGATCCGGGACAGGGAACAATGAGCAGTTCTTC.

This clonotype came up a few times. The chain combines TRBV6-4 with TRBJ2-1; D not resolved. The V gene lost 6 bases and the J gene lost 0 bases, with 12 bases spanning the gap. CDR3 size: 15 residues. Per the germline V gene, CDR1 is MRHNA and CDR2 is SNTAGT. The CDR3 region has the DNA TGTGCCAGCAGCCTGGACGGTAACTCCTACAATGAGCAGTTCTTC. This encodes CASSLDGNSYNEQFF.

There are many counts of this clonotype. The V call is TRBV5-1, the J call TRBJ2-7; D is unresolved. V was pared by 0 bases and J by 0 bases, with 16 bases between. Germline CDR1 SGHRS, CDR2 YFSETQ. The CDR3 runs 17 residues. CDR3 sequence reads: CASSLANPVGRSYEQYF. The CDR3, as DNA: TGCGCCAGCAGCTTGGCTAACCCGGTGGGCCGCTCCTACGAGCAGTACTTC.

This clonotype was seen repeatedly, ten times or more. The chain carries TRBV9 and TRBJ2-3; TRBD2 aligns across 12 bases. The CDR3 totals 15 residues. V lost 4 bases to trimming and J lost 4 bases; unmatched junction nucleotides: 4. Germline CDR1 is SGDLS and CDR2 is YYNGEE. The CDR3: CASSPRLAGADTQYF. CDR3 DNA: TGTGCCAGCAGCCCAAGACTAGCGGGGGCAGATACGCAGTATTTT.

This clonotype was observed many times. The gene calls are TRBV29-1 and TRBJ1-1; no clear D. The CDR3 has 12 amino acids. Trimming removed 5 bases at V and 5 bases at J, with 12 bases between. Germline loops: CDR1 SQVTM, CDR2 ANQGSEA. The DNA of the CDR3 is TGCAGCGTTCTATGGAGGAGGACTGAAGCTTTCTTT. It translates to CSVLWRRTEAFF.

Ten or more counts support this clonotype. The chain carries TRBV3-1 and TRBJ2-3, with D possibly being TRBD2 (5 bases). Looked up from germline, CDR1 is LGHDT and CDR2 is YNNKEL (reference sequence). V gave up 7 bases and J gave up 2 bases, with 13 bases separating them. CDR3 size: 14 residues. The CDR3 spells CASTPRRNTDTQYF. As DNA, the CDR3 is TGTGCCAGCACGCCGAGGAGGAACACAGATACGCAGTATTTT.

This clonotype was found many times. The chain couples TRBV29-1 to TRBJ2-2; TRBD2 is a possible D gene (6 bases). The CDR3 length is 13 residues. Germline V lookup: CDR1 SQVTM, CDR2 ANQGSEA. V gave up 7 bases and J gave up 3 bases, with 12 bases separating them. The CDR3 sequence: CSASGLYTGELFF. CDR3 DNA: TGCAGCGCTTCGGGACTTTACACCGGGGAGCTGTTTTTT.

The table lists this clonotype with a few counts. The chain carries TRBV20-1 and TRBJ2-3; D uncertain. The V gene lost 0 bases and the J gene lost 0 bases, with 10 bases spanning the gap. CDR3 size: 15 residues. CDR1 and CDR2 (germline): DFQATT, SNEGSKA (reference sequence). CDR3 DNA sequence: TGCAGTGCTAGAGATTGGGTCGGGAGCACAGATACGCAGTATTTT. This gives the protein CSARDWVGSTDTQYF.

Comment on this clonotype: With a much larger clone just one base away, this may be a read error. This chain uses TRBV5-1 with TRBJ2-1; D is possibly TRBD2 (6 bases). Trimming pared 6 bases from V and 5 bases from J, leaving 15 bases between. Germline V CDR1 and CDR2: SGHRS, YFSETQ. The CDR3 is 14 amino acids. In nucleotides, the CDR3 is TGCGCCAGCACCCGGACTACCGCTAACAATGAGCAGTTCTTC. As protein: CASTRTTANNEQFF. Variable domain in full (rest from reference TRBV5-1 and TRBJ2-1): KAGVTQTPRYLIKTRGQQVTLSCSPISGHRSVSWYQQTPGQGLQFLFEYFSETQRNKGNFPGRFSGRQFSNSRSEMNVSTLELGDSALYLCASTRTTANNEQFFGPGTRLTVL.

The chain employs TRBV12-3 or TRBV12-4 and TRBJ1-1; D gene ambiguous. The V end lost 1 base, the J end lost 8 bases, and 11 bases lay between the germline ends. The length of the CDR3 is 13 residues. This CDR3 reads CASSLVPVSEAFF. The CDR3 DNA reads TGTGCCAGCAGTTTAGTGCCGGTGTCCGAAGCTTTCTTT.

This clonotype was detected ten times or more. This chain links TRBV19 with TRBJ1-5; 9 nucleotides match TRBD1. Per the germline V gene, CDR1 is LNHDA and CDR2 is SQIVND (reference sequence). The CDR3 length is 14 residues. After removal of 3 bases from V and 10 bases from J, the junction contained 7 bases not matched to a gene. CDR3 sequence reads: CASSIQGQGGPQHF. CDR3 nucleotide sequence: TGTGCCAGTAGTATTCAGGGACAGGGCGGACCCCAGCATTTT.